One and the same sample provided the 30 T cell receptor beta chains below, sequenced in a study of T cells in Graves' hyperthyroidism and ophthalmopathy. TCR beta CDR3 regions were amplified from RNA transcripts. The primer set for the first-round RT-PCR of the TCR CDR3 was HTBI. One entry per CDR3 protein results from TCRdb running MiXCR on the multiplex PCR reads. The repertoire has fewer than 450,000 distinct CDR3 sequences, 12% to 15% of them found once; the top ten carry under 25%. The specimen sequenced was blood. Source of these receptors: a woman aged 60-75 years with Graves' ophthalmopathy.

The chain links TRBV10-3 to TRBJ2-6; D is ambiguous. The CDR3 has 13 residues. Deletions cut 7 bases from V and 4 bases from J, with 8 bases between. Germline values: CDR1 ENHRY, CDR2 SYGVKD. DNA of the CDR3: TGTGCCATCAAGGAGCACGGGGCCAACGTCCTGACTTTC. Amino acids: CAIKEHGANVLTF.

This clonotype was recorded at least ten times. The chain couples TRBV30 to TRBJ2-2; the match to TRBD1 covers 9 bases. The germline gives CDR1 GTSNPN, CDR2 SVGIG (reference sequence). This CDR3 is 14 amino acids long. The ends lost 3 bases at V and 6 bases at J; junction bases unmatched: 5. The CDR3 region has the DNA TGTGCCTGGAGACAGGGGGCGGCCCCCGGGGAGCTGTTTTTT. Its translation is CAWRQGAAPGELFF.

The CDR3 DNA reads TGTGCCAGTAGTATAGTGTGGGGGGGCCAGCAAAACAATGAGCAGTTCTTC. It codes for CASSIVWGGQQNNEQFF. This chain joins TRBV19 and TRBJ2-1; D is perhaps TRBD2 (7 bases). CDR3 size: 17 residues. CDR1 and CDR2 (germline): LNHDA, SQIVND (reference sequence). Trimming left V 1 base short and J 5 bases short, with 18 bases between. The full variable domain, its missing parts supplied by reference TRBV19 and TRBJ2-1, is DGGITQSPKYLFRKEGQNVTLSCEQNLNHDAMYWYRQDPGQGLRLIYYSQIVNDFQKGDIAEGYSVSREKKESFPLTVTSAQKNPTAFYLCASSIVWGGQQNNEQFFGPGTRLTVL.

This clonotype was counted at least ten times. The gene calls are TRBV20-1 and TRBJ1-1; unclear D gene. V was shortened by 5 bases and J by 2 bases, with 18 bases between the two germline ends. Germline V gene sequence: CDR1 DFQATT, CDR2 SNEGSKA (reference sequence). This CDR3 has 15 residues. CDR3 nucleotides: TGCAGTGCTGCTGGCAAACTTAGAGGCAACACTGAAGCTTTCTTT. It encodes CSAAGKLRGNTEAFF.

This clonotype was counted ten times or more. This chain joins TRBV20-1 and TRBJ1-2; 7 nucleotides match TRBD1. Looked up from germline, CDR1 is DFQATT and CDR2 is SNEGSKA (reference sequence). With 8 bases clipped from V and 8 bases from J, the junction kept 11 bases outside the gene matches. The CDR3 runs to 12 residues. CDR3 DNA sequence: TGCAGTAAAGGACACAGGGGAGAGGGCTACACCTTC. Translating it yields CSKGHRGEGYTF.

This clonotype was seen at least ten times. The V call is TRBV2, the J call TRBJ1-2; possibly TRBD1 for D (5 bases). CDR1 and CDR2 (germline): SNHLY, FYNNEI. The length of the CDR3 is 13 residues. V shed 3 bases and J shed 4 bases, with 9 bases lying between them. The CDR3 bases are TGTGCCAGCAGTGACCGGGGGTCCTATGGCTACACCTTC. Translating gives CASSDRGSYGYTF. The full variable domain, its missing parts supplied by reference TRBV2 and TRBJ1-2, is EPEVTQTPSHQVTQMGQEVILRCVPISNHLYFYWYRQILGQKVEFLVSFYNNEISEKSEIFDDQFSVERPDGSNFTLKIRSTKLEDSAMYFCASSDRGSYGYTFGSGTRLTVV.

Regarding this clonotype: A much larger clone differs by one base, so this may be a read error. V and J are TRBV18 and TRBJ2-7, with D unclear. The CDR3 consists of 15 residues. The germline V gene has CDR1 KGHSH and CDR2 LQKENI. CDR3 bases: TGTGCCAGCTCACCGAGGACGGAGAGCTCCTACGAGCGGTACTTC. This sequence encodes CASSPRTESSYERYF.

This clonotype was observed many times. The J gene is TRBJ2-2, the V gene TRBV2, with D perhaps TRBD1 (6 bases). V was trimmed by 5 bases and J by 8 bases, leaving 9 bases between them. The CDR3 is made up of 12 amino acids. Germline loops: CDR1 SNHLY, CDR2 FYNNEI. The CDR3 coding sequence is TGTGCCAGCAGTTTACAGGGAGGGGAGCTGTTTTTT. Translated: CASSLQGGELFF.

This chain uses TRBV28 with TRBJ1-5, with TRBD1 matching 7 bases. In germline, CDR1 is MDHEN, CDR2 SYDVKM. The length of the CDR3 is 15 residues. V shed 6 bases and J 3 bases; nucleotides not matched to a gene: 8. CDR3 sequence reads: CASRVRGGDNQPQHF. For the CDR3, the DNA is TGTGCCAGCAGGGTCAGGGGGGGGGACAATCAGCCCCAGCATTTT. The full variable domain, with the rest looked up from reference TRBV28 and TRBJ1-5, is DVKVTQSSRYLVKRTGEKVFLECVQDMDHENMFWYRQDPGLGLRLIYFSYDVKMKEKGDIPEGYSVSREKKERFSLILESASTNQTSMYLCASRVRGGDNQPQHFGDGTRLSIL.

Remarks on this clonotype: This may be a read error, as it is one base from a much larger clone. The V call is TRBV9, the J call TRBJ2-3; 8 positions agree with TRBD1. The CDR3 consists of 15 residues. Per germline, CDR1 SGDLS and CDR2 YYNGEE. CDR3 in amino acids: CASSVQQGVADTQCF. The CDR3 DNA reads TGTGCCAGCAGCGTTCAACAGGGGGTGGCGGATACGCAGTGTTTT.

In its sample, this clonotype was seen many times. This rearrangement joins TRBV7-2 to TRBJ1-5, with D perhaps matching TRBD1 (5 bases). The germline V gene has CDR1 SGHTA and CDR2 FQGNSA. The CDR3 is 16 residues long. Trimming cost V 5 bases and J 6 bases, with 20 bases left between them. CDR3 residues: CASSPWSSGRGQPQHF. In DNA, the CDR3 is TGTGCCAGCAGCCCCTGGAGTTCGGGGCGCGGTCAGCCCCAGCATTTT.

In its sample, this clonotype was seen many times. The chain couples TRBV12-3 or TRBV12-4 to TRBJ2-3; D is possibly TRBD1 or TRBD2 (6 bases each). The V end lost 3 bases, the J end lost 4 bases, and 14 bases lay between the germline ends. The CDR3 totals 15 residues. The CDR3 DNA follows: TGTGCCAGCAGTTTCGGTGGGGGGCGCGCAGATACGCAGTATTTT. Its translation: CASSFGGGRADTQYF.

The rearrangement joins TRBV10-2 to TRBJ2-2; no firm D call. V lost 2 bases, J lost 1 base, and 17 bases lay in between. The CDR3 contains 18 residues. CDR1 is WSHSY and CDR2 is SAAADI in the germline V gene. In DNA, the CDR3 is TGCGCCAGCAGTGAGGGGGTGGCTAGTTGGGTGAACACCGGGGAGCTGTTTTTT. This sequence encodes CASSEGVASWVNTGELFF.

This clonotype was counted at least ten times. The rearrangement joins TRBV29-1 to TRBJ2-1; possibly TRBD1 for D (5 bases). The CDR3 is 13 amino acids. V shed 7 bases and J shed 4 bases, with 14 bases lying between them. The germline V gene has CDR1 SQVTM and CDR2 ANQGSEA. CDR3 amino acids: CSAEQGAYNEQFF. CDR3 DNA: TGCAGCGCCGAACAAGGGGCTTACAATGAGCAGTTCTTC.

The CDR3 nucleotides read TGCAGTGCGCCCTCCCGGACCCCTGCGCGGGGCTACACCTTC. This gives the protein CSAPSRTPARGYTF. The J gene is TRBJ1-2, the V gene TRBV20-1; D call uncertain. The germline gives CDR1 DFQATT, CDR2 SNEGSKA (reference sequence). Deletions cut 6 bases from V and 8 bases from J, with 22 bases between. The CDR3 contains 14 residues.

The gene calls are TRBV7-9 and TRBJ2-7; TRBD1 aligns across 9 bases. This CDR3 spans 14 amino acids. Germline V gives CDR1 SEHNR, CDR2 FQNEAQ (reference sequence). The junction had 7 bases not matched to a gene; V was cut back by 7 bases and J by 3 bases. CDR3 bases: TGTGCCAGCACCCCGGACAGGGGTATCTACGAGCAGTACTTC. Translation gives CASTPDRGIYEQYF. The full variable domain, with the rest looked up from reference TRBV7-9 and TRBJ2-7, is DTGVSQNPRHKITKRGQNVTFRCDPISEHNRLYWYRQTLGQGPEFLTYFQNEAQLEKSRLLSDRFSAERPKGSFSTLEIQRTEQGDSAMYLCASTPDRGIYEQYFGPGTRLTVT.

This clonotype showed up just a few times. The chain joins TRBV5-6 to TRBJ2-1; D unresolved. V was cut by 1 base and J by 10 bases, with 15 bases left in between. Germline CDR1 is SGHDT and CDR2 is YYEEEE. The CDR3 covers 14 residues. CDR3 sequence reads: CASSLIGANREQFF. CDR3 bases: TGTGCCAGCAGCTTGATCGGCGCGAACCGGGAGCAGTTCTTC.

In this sample, this clonotype turned up a few times. Given a much more abundant clone one base away, this may be a read error. This CDR3 reads CAGSSQGLDTQYF. In DNA, the CDR3 is TGTGCCGGCAGCTCTCAGGGATTAGATACGCAGTATTTT. The chain is built from TRBV7-3 and TRBJ2-3, with a possible D match to TRBD1 (5 bases). The CDR3 covers 13 residues. Germline CDR1 reads SGHTA; CDR2 reads FQGTGA.

This clonotype was seen ten or more times. The rearrangement uses TRBV2 and TRBJ2-3, with D uncertain. Germline V gene lookup returns CDR1 SNHLY and CDR2 FYNNEI. Trimming removed 1 base at V and 3 bases at J, with 5 bases between. The CDR3 runs to 13 residues. CDR3 sequence (DNA): TGTGCCAGCAGTGAAGGCAGGACAGATACGCAGTATTTT. Amino acid sequence: CASSEGRTDTQYF.

This clonotype was seen at least ten times. The gene calls are TRBV3-1 and TRBJ2-5; the D is unclear. Germline lookup yields CDR1 LGHDT and CDR2 YNNKEL (reference sequence). The V and J ends lost 0 bases and 7 bases respectively, with 6 bases between them. The CDR3 covers 12 residues. The CDR3 spells CASSQERRTQYF. The CDR3 bases are TGTGCCAGCAGCCAAGAGAGGAGGACCCAGTACTTC.

This clonotype has a handful of counts. The chain couples TRBV4-1 to TRBJ2-7; possible D gene TRBD1, 6 bases. The CDR3 totals 13 residues. Trimming removed 0 bases at V and 9 bases at J, with 12 bases between. The germline gives CDR1 MGHRA, CDR2 YSYEKL. Written as DNA, the CDR3 is TGCGCCAGCAGCCAAGAACAGGGTTTGTTGCAGTACTTC. Protein: CASSQEQGLLQYF.

The J gene is TRBJ2-5, the V gene TRBV6-1, with D possibly being TRBD2 (7 bases). Trimming stripped 7 bases from V and 6 bases from J, with 21 bases between. CDR3 size: 15 residues. Germline CDR1 and CDR2: MNHNS and SASEGT. In nucleotides, the CDR3 is TGTGCCAGCACCCCAAGGGGGGGGGTGCCACAGACCCAGTACTTC. This gives the protein CASTPRGGVPQTQYF.

This clonotype was counted at least ten times. V gene TRBV30 combines with J gene TRBJ2-7, with D hard to call. Trimming left V 1 base short and J 5 bases short, with 6 bases between. The CDR3 loop spans 11 amino acids. Germline V gene sequence: CDR1 GTSNPN, CDR2 SVGIG (reference sequence). CDR3 residues: CAWSARDEQYF. The CDR3 DNA follows: TGTGCCTGGAGTGCCCGGGACGAGCAGTACTTC.

This clonotype was seen ten or more times. The chain recombines TRBV3-1 with TRBJ2-7; TRBD1 aligns across 7 bases. J lost 3 bases, V lost 2 bases, and 4 bases had no gene match. Per the germline V gene, CDR1 is LGHDT and CDR2 is YNNKEL (reference sequence). This CDR3 comprises 14 residues. The DNA of the CDR3 is TGTGCCAGCAGCCAATTTGGGACAGACTACGAGCAGTACTTC. It translates to CASSQFGTDYEQYF.

This clonotype has only one observation. The CDR3 loop reads CASSLRIGAEAFF. In DNA form, the CDR3 reads TGTGCCAGCAGCTTAAGAATTGGAGCTGAAGCTTTCTTT. The J gene is TRBJ1-1, the V gene TRBV7-6; unclear D gene. V lost 2 bases and J lost 6, with 10 bases in between. Germline V gene lookup returns CDR1 SGHVS and CDR2 FNYEAQ. The CDR3 consists of 13 residues.

V is TRBV28 and J is TRBJ2-2, with 15 bases aligning to TRBD2. The germline V gene has CDR1 MDHEN and CDR2 SYDVKM. V lost 8 bases, J lost 0 bases, and 10 bases stayed unmatched. This CDR3 comprises 19 residues. The DNA of the CDR3 is TGTGCCAGCTTTCCGGGACTAGCGGGAGGAACGGCGAACACCGGGGAGCTGTTTTTT. This encodes CASFPGLAGGTANTGELFF.

The chain couples TRBV29-1 to TRBJ1-1; D is uncertain. CDR1 SQVTM and CDR2 ANQGSEA come from the germline V gene. This CDR3 has 12 residues. Trimming shortened V by 7 bases and J by 1 base, and 10 bases separated the two germline ends. The CDR3 bases are TGCAGCGCCTGTCCGGAGAACACTGAAGCTTTCTTT. Residues: CSACPENTEAFF.

This clonotype has only one observation. V gene TRBV28 combines with J gene TRBJ2-2, with D unresolved. CDR1 and CDR2 (germline): MDHEN, SYDVKM. This CDR3 spans 14 amino acids. V lost 10 bases, J lost 6 bases, and 18 bases lay in between. The CDR3 loop reads CANSPPGWAGELFF. The CDR3 DNA follows: TGTGCCAACAGCCCGCCCGGATGGGCCGGGGAGCTGTTTTTT.

This clonotype was observed a few times. The genes are TRBV7-9 and TRBJ1-5; a possible D gene is TRBD1 (5 bases). This CDR3 region has 12 residues. Per the germline V gene, CDR1 is SEHNR and CDR2 is FQNEAQ (reference sequence). Trimming took off 0 bases at V and 15 bases at J, with 12 bases between the two ends. The CDR3 sequence: CASSLAGGFRHF. CDR3 sequence (DNA): TGTGCCAGCAGCTTAGCGGGGGGGTTCCGGCATTTT.

The chain couples TRBV20-1 to TRBJ1-1, with a weak D call TRBD1 (6 bases). The ends were cut back, 1 base at V and 4 bases at J, with 7 bases in the middle. This CDR3 spans 12 amino acids. Looked up from germline, CDR1 is DFQATT and CDR2 is SNEGSKA (reference sequence). The CDR3 DNA reads as TGCAGTGCTAGAGGCAGGGGCACTGAAGCTTTCTTT. It is translated as CSARGRGTEAFF.